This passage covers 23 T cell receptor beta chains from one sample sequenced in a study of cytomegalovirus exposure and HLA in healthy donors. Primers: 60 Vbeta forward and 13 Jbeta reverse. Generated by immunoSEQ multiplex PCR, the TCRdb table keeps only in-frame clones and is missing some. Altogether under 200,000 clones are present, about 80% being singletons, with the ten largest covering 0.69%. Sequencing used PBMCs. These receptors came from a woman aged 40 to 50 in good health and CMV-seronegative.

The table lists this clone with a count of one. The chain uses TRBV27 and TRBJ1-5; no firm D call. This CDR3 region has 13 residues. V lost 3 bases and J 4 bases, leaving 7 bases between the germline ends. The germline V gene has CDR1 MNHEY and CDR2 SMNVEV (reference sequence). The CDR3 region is CASSFLENQPQHF. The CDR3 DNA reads TGTGCCAGCAGTTTTCTCGAGAATCAGCCCCAGCATTTT.

CDR3 protein: CASSIGGPGTEAFF. DNA for the CDR3: TGTGCCAGTAGTATAGGGGGCCCCGGGACTGAAGCTTTCTTT. The V call is TRBV19, the J call TRBJ1-1; possible D gene TRBD1, 5 bases. The CDR3 is 14 amino acids. Germline V gives CDR1 LNHDA, CDR2 SQIVND (reference sequence). V gave up 1 base and J gave up 5 bases, with 11 bases separating them.

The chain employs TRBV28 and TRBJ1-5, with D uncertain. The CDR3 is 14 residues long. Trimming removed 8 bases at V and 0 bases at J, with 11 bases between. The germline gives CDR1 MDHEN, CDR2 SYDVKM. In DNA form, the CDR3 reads TGTGCCAGCCGAACCGTCTATAGCAATCAGCCCCAGCATTTT. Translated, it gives CASRTVYSNQPQHF.

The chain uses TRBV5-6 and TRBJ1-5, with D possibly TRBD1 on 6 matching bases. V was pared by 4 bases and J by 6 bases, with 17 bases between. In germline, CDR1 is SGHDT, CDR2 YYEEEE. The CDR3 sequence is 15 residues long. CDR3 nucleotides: TGTGCCAGCAGCCTTTGGGGGGGCGCAGGTCAGCCCCAGCATTTT. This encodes CASSLWGGAGQPQHF.

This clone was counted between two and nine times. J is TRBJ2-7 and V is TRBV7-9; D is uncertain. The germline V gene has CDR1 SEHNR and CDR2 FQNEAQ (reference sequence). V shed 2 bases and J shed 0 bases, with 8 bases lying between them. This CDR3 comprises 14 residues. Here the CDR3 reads CASSLPGNSYEQYF. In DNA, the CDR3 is TGTGCCAGCAGCTTACCGGGTAACTCCTACGAGCAGTACTTC.

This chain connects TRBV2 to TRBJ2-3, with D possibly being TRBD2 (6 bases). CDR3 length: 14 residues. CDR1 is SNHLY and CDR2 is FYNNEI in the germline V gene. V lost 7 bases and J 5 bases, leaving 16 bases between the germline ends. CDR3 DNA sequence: TGTGCCAGCATAGTCCGGACTATCTTAGATACGCAGTATTTT. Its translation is CASIVRTILDTQYF.

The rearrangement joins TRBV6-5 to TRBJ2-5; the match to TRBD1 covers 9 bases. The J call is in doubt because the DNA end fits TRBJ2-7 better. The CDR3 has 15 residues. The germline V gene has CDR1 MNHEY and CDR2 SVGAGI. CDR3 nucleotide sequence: TGTGCCAGCAGTTACACCGGGACAGGGAGGTACGAGCAGTACTTC. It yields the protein CASSYTGTGRYEQYF.

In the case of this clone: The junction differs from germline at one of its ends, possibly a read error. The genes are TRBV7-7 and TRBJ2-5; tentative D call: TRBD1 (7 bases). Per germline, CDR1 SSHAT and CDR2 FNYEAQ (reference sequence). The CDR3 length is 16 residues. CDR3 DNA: TGTGCTAGCAGCTCCCAGGGGGGCACGTCGCTAGAGACCCAGTACTTC. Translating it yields CASSSQGGTSLETQYF.

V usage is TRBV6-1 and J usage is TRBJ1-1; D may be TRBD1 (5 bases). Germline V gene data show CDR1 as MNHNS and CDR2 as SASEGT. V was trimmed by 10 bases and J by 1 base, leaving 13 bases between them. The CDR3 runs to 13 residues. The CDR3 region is CATKGAGNTEAFF. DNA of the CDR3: TGTGCCACCAAAGGGGCAGGGAACACTGAAGCTTTCTTT.

CDR3 sequence reads: CASSEQYNEQFF. CDR3 bases: TGTGCCAGCAGTGAACAATACAATGAGCAGTTCTTC. V is TRBV6-1 and J is TRBJ2-1; D is uncertain. Germline values: CDR1 MNHNS, CDR2 SASEGT. The germline V and J ends were trimmed by 2 bases and 4 bases, with 3 bases remaining between them. This CDR3 is 12 amino acids long.

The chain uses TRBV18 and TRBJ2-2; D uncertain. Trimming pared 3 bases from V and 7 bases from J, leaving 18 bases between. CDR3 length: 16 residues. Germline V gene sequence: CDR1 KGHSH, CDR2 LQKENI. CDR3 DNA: TGTGCCAGCTCACCGCCCGGGTTGGAAATGAGCGGGGAGCTGTTTTTT. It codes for CASSPPGLEMSGELFF.

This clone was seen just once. Written as DNA, the CDR3 is TGTGCCAGCAGTGAAGACAGCTCCTATAATTCACCCCTCCACTTT. Protein: CASSEDSSYNSPLHF. The chain joins TRBV6-1 to TRBJ1-6, with D hard to call. The CDR3 has 15 residues. Trimming shortened V by 1 base and J by 0 bases, and 4 bases separated the two germline ends. CDR1 and CDR2 from the germline V gene are MNHNS and SASEGT.

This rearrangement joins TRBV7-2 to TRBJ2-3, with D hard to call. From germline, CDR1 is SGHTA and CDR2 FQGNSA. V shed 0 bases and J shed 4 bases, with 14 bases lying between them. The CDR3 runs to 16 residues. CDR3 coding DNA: TGTGCCAGCAGCTTAGCTGCCCGGTCTGTCCCAGATACGCAGTATTTT. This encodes CASSLAARSVPDTQYF.

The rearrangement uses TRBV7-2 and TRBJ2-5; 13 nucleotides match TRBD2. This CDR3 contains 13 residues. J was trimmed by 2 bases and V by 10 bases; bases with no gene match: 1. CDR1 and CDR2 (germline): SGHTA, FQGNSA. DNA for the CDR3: TGTGCCACGGGACTAGCGGGGCAAGAGACCCAGTACTTC. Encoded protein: CATGLAGQETQYF.

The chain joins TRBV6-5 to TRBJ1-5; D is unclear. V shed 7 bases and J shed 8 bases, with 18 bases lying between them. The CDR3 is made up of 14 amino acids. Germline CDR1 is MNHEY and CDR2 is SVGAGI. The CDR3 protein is CASTRTAGGKPQHF. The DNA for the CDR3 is TGTGCCAGCACCCGGACTGCTGGCGGGAAGCCCCAGCATTTT.

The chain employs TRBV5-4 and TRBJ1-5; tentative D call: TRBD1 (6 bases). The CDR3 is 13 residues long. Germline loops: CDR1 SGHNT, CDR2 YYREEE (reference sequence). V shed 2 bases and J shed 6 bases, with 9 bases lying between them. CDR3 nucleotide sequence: TGTGCCAGCAGCTTTCAGGGGAGTCAGCCCCAGCATTTT. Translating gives CASSFQGSQPQHF.

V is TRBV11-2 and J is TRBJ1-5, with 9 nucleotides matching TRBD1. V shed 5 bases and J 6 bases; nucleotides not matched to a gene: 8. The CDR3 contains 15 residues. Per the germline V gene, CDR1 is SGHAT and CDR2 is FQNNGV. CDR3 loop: CASSKTGGGGQPQHF. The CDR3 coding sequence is TGTGCCAGCAGCAAGACAGGGGGAGGGGGTCAGCCCCAGCATTTT.

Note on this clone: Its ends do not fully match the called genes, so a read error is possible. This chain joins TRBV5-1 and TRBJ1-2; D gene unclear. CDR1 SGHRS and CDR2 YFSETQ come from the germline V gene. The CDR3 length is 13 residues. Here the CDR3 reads CASSLVESYGYPF. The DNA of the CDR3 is TGCGCCAGCAGCTTGGTGGAGAGCTATGGCTACCCCTTC.

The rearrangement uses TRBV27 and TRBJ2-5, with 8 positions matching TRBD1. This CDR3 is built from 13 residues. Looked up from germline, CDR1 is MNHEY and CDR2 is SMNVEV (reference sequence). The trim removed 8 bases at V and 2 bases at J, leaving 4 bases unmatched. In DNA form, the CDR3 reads TGTGCCAGCTCCCGACAGGGGCAAGAGACCCAGTACTTC. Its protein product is CASSRQGQETQYF.

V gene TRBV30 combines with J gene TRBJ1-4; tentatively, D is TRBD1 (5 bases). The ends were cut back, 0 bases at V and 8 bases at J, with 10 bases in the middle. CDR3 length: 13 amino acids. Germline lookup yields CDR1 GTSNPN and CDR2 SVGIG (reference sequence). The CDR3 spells CAWSVAGREKLFF. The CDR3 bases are TGTGCCTGGAGTGTAGCAGGGCGGGAAAAACTGTTTTTT. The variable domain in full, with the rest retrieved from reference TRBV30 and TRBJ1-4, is SQTIHQWPATLVQPVGSPLSLECTVEGTSNPNLYWYRQAAGRGLQLLFYSVGIGQISSEVPQNLSASRPQDRQFILSSKKLLLSDSGFYLCAWSVAGREKLFFGSGTQLSVL.

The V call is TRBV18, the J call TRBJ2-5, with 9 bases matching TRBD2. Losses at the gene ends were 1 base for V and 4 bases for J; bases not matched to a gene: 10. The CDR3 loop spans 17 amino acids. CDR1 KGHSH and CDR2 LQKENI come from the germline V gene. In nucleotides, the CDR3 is TGTGCCAGCTCACCACGCCGGCGGGGGGGCAGAGGAGAGACCCAGTACTTC. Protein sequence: CASSPRRRGGRGETQYF.

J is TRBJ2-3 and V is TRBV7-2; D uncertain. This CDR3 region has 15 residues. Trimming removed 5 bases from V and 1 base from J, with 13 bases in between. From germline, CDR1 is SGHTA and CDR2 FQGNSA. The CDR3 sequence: CASSPLTQGTDTQYF. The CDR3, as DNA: TGTGCCAGCAGCCCTTTAACCCAGGGCACAGATACGCAGTATTTT.

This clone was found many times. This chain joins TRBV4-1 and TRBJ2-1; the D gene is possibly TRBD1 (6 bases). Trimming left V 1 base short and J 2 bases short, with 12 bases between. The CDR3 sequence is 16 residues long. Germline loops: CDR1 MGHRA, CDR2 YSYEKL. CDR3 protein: CASSQVNRDTYNEQFF. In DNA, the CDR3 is TGCGCCAGCAGCCAAGTAAACAGGGATACCTACAATGAGCAGTTCTTC.